This T cell receptor (beta chain) was sequenced during a study of vaccination effects on CD4 cells after COVID-19. Overall study context: Post-vaccine specimens were collected at a median of 72 days following the second dose. General study points: The study got few convalescent patients and did not collect any early post-infection timepoints.

As to this clone: No antigen is known for it.

The CDR3 sequence is 17 residues long. Germline V CDR1 and CDR2: MGHDK, SYGVNS. V was cut by 4 bases and J by 3 bases, with 20 bases left in between. Only in-frame clones appear in the TCRdb table, and some are missing; sequencing was by immunoSEQ multiplex PCR. The sample includes around 16,000 clones, under 70% of them seen just once. Antigen-specific CD4+ T cells were expanded with viral peptide pools in the ViraFEST assay before sequencing. Culture lasted about 11 days before CD4+ T cell isolation. Each participant was given two doses of one vaccine (BNT162b2 or mRNA-1273). A half-medium replacement with IL-2 medium was carried out on days 3 and 7.

The receptor comes from a human donor who received a COVID-19 vaccine. The sequencing used CD4+ T cells from PBMCs cultured with SARS-CoV-2 spike peptides, collected after COVID-19 vaccination. The chain links TRBV25-1 to TRBJ2-3; D remains unclear. The CDR3 reads CASSGDVLSTGTDTQYF. The CDR3 nucleotides read TGTGCCAGCAGTGGCGACGTACTCAGTACCGGTACAGATACGCAGTATTTT.